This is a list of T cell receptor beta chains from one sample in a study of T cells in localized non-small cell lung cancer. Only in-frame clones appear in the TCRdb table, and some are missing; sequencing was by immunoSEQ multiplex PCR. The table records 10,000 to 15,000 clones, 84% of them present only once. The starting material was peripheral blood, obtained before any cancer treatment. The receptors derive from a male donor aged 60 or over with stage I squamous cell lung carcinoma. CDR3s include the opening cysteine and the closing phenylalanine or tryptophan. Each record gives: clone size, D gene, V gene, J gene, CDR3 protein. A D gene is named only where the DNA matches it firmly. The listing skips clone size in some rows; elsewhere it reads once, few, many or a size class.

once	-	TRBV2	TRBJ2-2	CASSGSITGELFF
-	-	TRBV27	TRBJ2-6	CASCSGGGFGANVLTF
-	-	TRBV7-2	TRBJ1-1	CASSFGTGAQTEAFF
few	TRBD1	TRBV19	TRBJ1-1	CASSTGQANTEAFF
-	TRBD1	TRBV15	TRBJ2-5	CATSTGQGRETQYF
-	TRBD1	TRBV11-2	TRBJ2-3	CASSYIQGNTQYF
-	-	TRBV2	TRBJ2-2	CASRTGGELFF
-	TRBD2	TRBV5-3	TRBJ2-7	CARSPAGENYEQYF
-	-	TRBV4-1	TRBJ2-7	CASSPVTGGGYEQYF
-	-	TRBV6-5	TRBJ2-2	CASNSAANTGELFF
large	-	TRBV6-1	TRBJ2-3	CASSEAPGSTDTQYF
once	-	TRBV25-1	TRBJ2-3	CASSEGGSDTQYF
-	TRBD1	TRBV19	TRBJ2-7	CAGSRRQGGPYEQYF
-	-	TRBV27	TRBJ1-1	CASRERGEAFF
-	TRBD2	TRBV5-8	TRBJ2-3	CAGLPSGFTDTQYF
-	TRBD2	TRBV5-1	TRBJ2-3	CASSLTTSVDTQYF
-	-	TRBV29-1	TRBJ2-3	CSEQRVGDTQYF
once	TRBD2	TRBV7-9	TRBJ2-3	CASSSTGGGTDTQYF